This T cell receptor beta chain is drawn from a study of PD-L1 blockade in urothelial cancer listed by TCRdb under 2017. Some background on the complete study: Therapy was started at some point between 2013 and 2015 for all patients, and atezolizumab 1,200 mg was administered intravenously every 3 weeks. Blood samples gave median yields of 141,255 T cells and 80,000 or so unique TCRs, along with a median clonality of 0.080. Pretreatment blood TCR-seq was available for 27 to 30 patients, at least one posttreatment blood collection was obtained for 25 or so patients, and tumor TCR-seq was available for 25 or so patients. Pretreatment tumor samples, along with matched peripheral blood serially collected before and after atezolizumab treatment, were subjected to TCR sequencing. An exploratory multi-omic analysis was conducted of the somatic, immune and clinical correlates of response to PD-L1 blockade with atezolizumab in urothelial cancer. Twenty-five of 29 patients were identified as males with urothelial cancer of bladder origin, and a prior smoking history was reported by 18 of 29 patients. Patients had an ECOG performance status of 0 or 1 and had received between 0 and 3 prior chemotherapy regimens. In the same patients who had TCR sequencing, pretreatment tumors also underwent whole exome sequencing and RNA sequencing. Blood samples were analyzed at 3 weeks after treatment start (second dose) and at 6 weeks after treatment start. Durable clinical benefit was achieved by nine patients but not by the remaining 20. Durable clinical benefit was defined as progression-free survival longer than 6 months, and TCR features were also tested against progression-free and overall survival. Overall study results and their limits: Greater expansion of tumor-associated TCR clones in peripheral blood 3 weeks after the start of treatment was observed in patients with durable benefit (n of about 21, p = 0.022). A pretreatment peripheral blood TCR clonality below the median was linked to improved progression-free and overall survival. Because of the small sample size (n = 29) and the many exploratory analyses performed, the results are intended to be regarded as hypothesis-generating.

According to the germline V gene, CDR1 reads MDHEN and CDR2 reads SYDVKM. Its CDR3 holds 12 amino acids, cysteine through phenylalanine. Only CDR3 DNA is held: 36 bases, read in frame from base 1. Cut back by 7 bases and 3 bases, the V and J ends lie 9 bases apart. Turning to this clone: Its binding antigen is unknown. No per-base quality is available; no much larger clone lies one base away. Other DNA sequences in this specimen translate into the identical CDR3.

Each PCR received spiked-in synthetic TCR analog templates so that absolute template abundance could be estimated from read counts. TCRbeta CDR3 regions were amplified from genomic DNA with bias-controlled V and J gene primers using the immunoSEQ assay. Rearranged TCRbeta segments were sequenced at approximately 20X coverage. The source study handled its data this way. Sequencing errors were corrected by clustering and CDR3s were annotated against IMGT to assign V, D and J genes. Only productive TCRbeta rearrangements were used in downstream analyses, excluding out-of-frame or stop-codon sequences. Clonality was computed as one minus Shannon entropy normalized by the log of the number of unique productive sequences. Fisher's exact test with Benjamini-Hochberg correction, using a cutoff of adjusted p below 0.01, was how clones that differed between time points or between blood and tumor were identified. Sourced from immuneACCESS, this table was stored by TCRdb with only in-frame sequences that have V and J called. A share of the clones is absent; for the studies checked, an unresolved V gene accounts for under half, and the remainder has no known explanation. V, J and clone size were drawn from that table, and D and trimming were deduced from the DNA. This sample has around 120,000 clones in its table, and more than 85% of those were observed once. The ten largest clones take up 1.7% of the sample.

The time point label on this specimen signifies: peripheral blood 6 weeks after treatment start. The cohort comprised 30 or so patients with locally advanced or metastatic urothelial carcinoma treated at Memorial Sloan Kettering on a trial protocol. Peripheral blood mononuclear cells were collected pretreatment and during treatment, with between 1 and 8 total time points obtained per patient. The Qiagen DNeasy Blood extraction kit was used to purify genomic DNA from total PBMCs and tumor samples. PBMCs were collected pretreatment and during treatment and were isolated and stored as previously described.

The source of this sequence is a man in his 60s with urothelial cancer. This specimen consisted of PBMCs, obtained around atezolizumab (anti-PD-L1) treatment. The rearranged chain carries TRBV28 and TRBJ1-2; TRBD1 is a possible D gene, resting on 6 matching bases. CDR3 region: CASNGGHYGYTF. The sequence in DNA is TGTGCCAGCAACGGGGGGCACTATGGCTACACCTTC.